This T cell receptor (beta chain) was retrieved from a study of somatic mutations in cytotoxic T cells in rheumatoid arthritis (dated by TCRdb to 2017 to 2019). Some background on the complete study: Right after diagnosis and prior to the start of any treatment, roughly 30 ml EDTA of peripheral blood was drawn from patients. Sorted V beta1+ cells also underwent TCRB sequencing, and some V beta antibody-stained T-cell populations were flow-sorted at nearly 100% purity on a FACSAria II or Sony SH800. Whether expanded CD8+ T-cell clones in untreated, newly diagnosed rheumatoid arthritis carry somatic mutations was the study question, and clonality was characterized with TCRB deep sequencing. For 55 to 70 rheumatoid arthritis patients and some 21 healthy controls, TCRB deep sequencing was carried out. Patient and control groups had essentially identical median ages. Study-level results and caveats: The expanded CD8+ clones had unknown antigen targets, and not appearing in virus-specific databases did not rule out that they were virus-specific. The finding that TRBV07 was slightly underrepresented in patients was left unadjusted for multiple comparisons. The largest CD8+ clone made up more than 20% of CD8+ cells in about an eighth of the 65 patients, and blood and synovial fluid shared several identical CD8+ TCRB sequences. Healthy controls showed no age-related increase in CD8+ clonality, whereas patients did (Spearman r ≈ 0.49). CD8+ T-cell clonality in rheumatoid arthritis patients was not significantly different from that in age-matched healthy controls.

The CDR3 spans 16 residues, from the cysteine through the phenylalanine. Only the CDR3 region is kept as DNA, spanning 48 bases read in frame from base 1. As encoded in the germline V gene (reference sequence), CDR1 is LNHDA while CDR2 is SQIVND. Trimming leaves V shorter by 6 bases and J shorter by 4 bases, with the junction holding 11 bases beyond the gene matches. For this clone: Its antigen target is currently unknown. No base quality information exists; no much larger clone differs at one position.

On an AutoMACS, CD4+ and CD8+ cells were isolated via positive magnetic bead selection, and their purity was verified by flow cytometry. Clonal expansions were first screened by flow cytometry with a TCR V beta antibody panel, then characterized by TCRB deep sequencing of sorted CD8+ fractions. Peripheral blood mononuclear cells were obtained using density gradient separation with Ficoll-Paque PLUS. Using Nucleospin Tissue or Tissue XS kits, DNA was extracted from CD4-enriched, CD8-enriched or PBMC samples, with quantification by a Qubit 2.0 fluorometer. Genomic DNA underwent TCRB CDR3 sequencing using the immunoSEQ assay. On the authors' methods: Patient CD8+ clones larger than 1% were compared against published virus-specific TCRB sequences, and only a few matched. The analyses included only productive TCRB rearrangements. A clone was defined by a unique TCRB CDR3 sequence, and clonality was computed as a productive clonality index based on Shannon entropy. To calculate repertoire overlap between two samples, the template counts of each clone were considered relative to each sample's total templates. V-gene usage from TCRB sequencing and V-gene usage measured by flow cytometry were correlated (Spearman r of under 0.7). TCRdb re-hosts the immuneACCESS table, in-frame sequences only. Its copies lack some clones; in the studies checked, an unresolved V gene accounts for under half of them, and the cause for the rest is not known. The V and J calls and clone size were taken over from that table, and D and trimming were inferred from the DNA. In this sample the table shows approximately 12,000 clones, 65% to 85% of which occur a single time. In total, the top ten clones hold 22% of the sample.

The chain is encoded by TRBV19 joined to TRBJ2-1; the junction holds 8 bases that match TRBD2. Sequencing was carried out using CD8+ T cells sorted from blood. This receptor was obtained from an adult with rheumatoid arthritis. The CDR3 is CASRETRGRPYNEQFF. The sequenced DNA is TGTGCCAGTAGGGAAACACGCGGGAGGCCTTACAATGAGCAGTTCTTC.